The clone carrying this TCR beta chain was seen only once. Only in-frame clones appear in the TCRdb table, and some are missing; sequencing was by immunoSEQ multiplex PCR. Here the sample spans approximately 940,000 clones, 76% being singletons. This CDR3 is 15 amino acids long. Losses at the gene ends were 5 bases for V and 6 bases for J; bases not matched to a gene: 6. The germline V gene has CDR1 SGHVS and CDR2 FNYEAQ. The sample is drawn from a study of shared clonotypes between healthy human individuals. The gene calls are TRBV7-6 and TRBJ2-1, with TRBD1 matching over 11 bases. The sequence derives from a man aged 18-30 years in good health. The sample taken for sequencing was memory CD4+ T cells sorted from blood. Subset given: CD45RA-negative fraction. The CDR3 region is CASSQGQGGGNEQFF. For the CDR3, the DNA is TGTGCCAGCAGCCAGGGACAGGGGGGTGGCAATGAGCAGTTCTTC.